The rows below give T cell receptor beta chains drawn from one sample of a study of shared clonotypes between healthy human individuals. The data were produced by immunoSEQ multiplex PCR, yet TCRdb's version contains in-frame clones alone and is incomplete. This table has millions of clones, approximately 95% appearing once. Sequencing was carried out using naive CD8+ T cells sorted from blood. Receptor source: a man younger than 35 in good health. Both conserved end residues are part of each CDR3. The order of the fields is J gene, V gene, clone size, D gene, CDR3 DNA, CDR3 protein. A D gene is named only where the DNA matches it firmly. A row's size may be missing; if present it is once, few, many or a size class.

TRBJ2-1 TRBV7-9 . . TGTGCCAGCAGCCCGCGGCCAGGGTGGAATGAGCAGTTCTTC CASSPRPGWNEQFF
TRBJ2-7 TRBV7-9 . TRBD1 TGTGCCAGCAGCCTGGGACAGGCCACTTACGAGCAGTACTTC CASSLGQATYEQYF
TRBJ2-7 TRBV27 . TRBD2 TGTGCCAGCAGTTTCCTCGCGACTAGCGGGGGTGGTGAGCAGTACTTC CASSFLATSGGGEQYF
TRBJ1-1 TRBV14 . . TGTGCCAGCAGCCCCGACGGGTTCACTGAAGCTTTCTTT CASSPDGFTEAFF
TRBJ2-5 TRBV10-1 . . TGCGCCAGCAGCCAGGACTCCTCGTGGGAGACCCAGTACTTC CASSQDSSWETQYF
TRBJ2-2 TRBV4-1 . . TGCGCCAGCCGGGCTTTAAGCACCGGGGAGCTGTTTTTT CASRALSTGELFF
TRBJ1-2 TRBV7-9 . . TGTGCCAGCAGCTCCTCAGGGATCTATGGCTACACCTTC CASSSSGIYGYTF
TRBJ2-7 TRBV9 . TRBD2 TGTGCCAGCAGCGTGGCTAGCGGGAGTAATTACGAGCAGTACTTC CASSVASGSNYEQYF
TRBJ2-1 TRBV6-5 . . TGTGCCAGCAGTCCCCCTTCGACGGGGTGGGGTGAGCAGTTCTTC CASSPPSTGWGEQFF
TRBJ1-3 TRBV4-1 once . TGCGCCAGCAGCCAAGACGGTTCTGCGTACTCTGGAAACACCATATATTTT CASSQDGSAYSGNTIYF
TRBJ2-6 TRBV2 . . TGTGCCAGCAGAGATACAGGGACAGGGGCCAACGTCCTGACTTTC CASRDTGTGANVLTF
TRBJ2-3 TRBV13 . TRBD2 TGTGCCAGCAGCTCGCGGACTAGCGGGAGTTCAGATACGCAGTATTTT CASSSRTSGSSDTQYF
TRBJ1-2 TRBV28 . . TGTGCCAGCAGTTTACCCGACCTAGGACTATCCTTC CASSLPDLGLSF
TRBJ2-3 TRBV4-1 . TRBD2 TGCGCCAGCAGCCATTCAGCGGGAGGCGGCACAGATACGCAGTATTTT CASSHSAGGGTDTQYF
TRBJ1-1 TRBV28 . . TGTGCCAGCAGTTTAGGGCGGGAGAACACTGAAGCTTTCTTT CASSLGRENTEAFF
TRBJ1-2 TRBV27 . . TGTGCCAGCAGTCCCTTACAGGTACCCTATGGCTACACCTTC CASSPLQVPYGYTF
TRBJ1-1 TRBV15 once . TGTGCCACCAGCAGAGGGGGAGGTTTAAACACTGAAGCTTTCTTT CATSRGGGLNTEAFF
TRBJ2-3 TRBV5-1 . . TGCGCCAGCAGCCCGGCCTGGGCGGGTCTCCCAGATACGCAGTATTTT CASSPAWAGLPDTQYF
TRBJ2-1 TRBV27 . TRBD2 TGTGCCAGCAGTTTAGGACTAGTGAAATACAATGAGCAGTTCTTC CASSLGLVKYNEQFF
TRBJ2-2 TRBV27 . . TGTGCCAGCAGTTCAAGGAGGGAGAGCACCGGGGAGCTGTTTTTT CASSSRRESTGELFF
TRBJ1-5 TRBV28 . . TGTGCCAGCACCTACAGGGTTAGCAATCAGCCCCAGCATTTT CASTYRVSNQPQHF
TRBJ1-1 TRBV4-1 . . TGCGCCAGCAGCCAACCCGGGACTTGGAACACTGAAGCTTTCTTT CASSQPGTWNTEAFF
TRBJ2-1 TRBV6-5 . TRBD1 TGTGCCAGCAGCGACAGGGGGCCATACAATGAGCAGTTCTTC CASSDRGPYNEQFF
TRBJ2-7 TRBV27 . TRBD2 TGTGCCAGCAGTCTTACAACTAGCGGGGGCGTCTACGAGCAGTACTTC CASSLTTSGGVYEQYF
TRBJ2-6 TRBV29-1 . . TGCAGCGTTTATTTCGAATACGTCCTGACTTTC CSVYFEYVLTF
TRBJ2-7 TRBV27 . . TGTGCCAGCAGTTTATCGTCAGGGGCCCACCCGGCCGAGCAGTACTTC CASSLSSGAHPAEQYF